A single sample is the source of the 21 T cell receptor beta chains below, sequenced in a study of monozygotic twins with inflammatory bowel disease. TCRdb re-called the 5' RACE reads; one entry per CDR3 protein, DNA not given. The specimen's table records a few hundred thousand distinct CDR3 sequences. The source material was blood. Receptors originate from a human donor with ulcerative colitis or Crohn's disease, or a healthy co-twin of an affected twin (not recorded which).

This chain connects TRBV28 to TRBJ2-2; no DNA is available, so the TRBD2 call from TCRdb remains unchecked. The CDR3 totals 17 residues. Germline assignment: CDR1 MDHEN and CDR2 SYDVKM. The CDR3 region is CASSTGGRLENIGELFF.

The J gene is TRBJ2-3, the V gene TRBV10-3; TCRdb names TRBD2, which stays unverified in the absence of DNA. This CDR3 is 17 amino acids long. Looked up from germline, CDR1 is ENHRY and CDR2 is SYGVKD. The CDR3 sequence is CAISEPTSGSITDTQYF.

This sequence joins TRBV6-1 and TRBJ2-7; TCRdb proposes TRBD2, but this gene call is untestable without DNA. The CDR3 contains 16 residues. Looked up from germline, CDR1 is MNHNS and CDR2 is SASEGT. CDR3 sequence: CASSGKASGPSYEQYF.

The chain has TRBV27 and TRBJ2-1; the TCRdb call, TRBD2, lacks DNA for checking. Germline V lookup: CDR1 MNHEY, CDR2 SMNVEV (reference sequence). The CDR3 has 17 amino acids. CDR3 in amino acids: CASSSLTSGASYNEQFF.

The chain joins TRBV15 to TRBJ2-7; the TCRdb call, TRBD2, lacks DNA for checking. The length of the CDR3 is 18 residues. Germline V CDR1 and CDR2: LNHNV, YYDKDF (reference sequence). Here the CDR3 reads CATSRDFPMAGGSYEQYF. Full variable domain (missing parts from reference TRBV15 and TRBJ2-7): DAMVIQNPRYQVTQFGKPVTLSCSQTLNHNVMYWYQQKSSQAPKLLFHYYDKDFNNEADTPDNFQSRRPNTSFCFLDIRSPGLGDTAMYLCATSRDFPMAGGSYEQYFGPGTRLTVT.

The chain combines TRBV29-1 with TRBJ2-1. From germline, CDR1 is SQVTM and CDR2 ANQGSEA. CDR3 length: 14 residues. The CDR3 sequence is CSVEEGSTQLEQFF.

The chain links TRBV27 to TRBJ2-4; TCRdb calls TRBD2, which cannot be checked without DNA. The CDR3 contains 16 residues. Germline lookup yields CDR1 MNHEY and CDR2 SMNVEV (reference sequence). Here the CDR3 reads CASSSPTRDSQNIQYF.

The CDR3 here is CASNRGRTRAIPPAARLEQYF. The chain links TRBV6-2 or TRBV6-3 to TRBJ2-7; with no DNA, the TCRdb D assignment of TRBD2 cannot be verified. The CDR3 is 21 amino acids. Looked up from germline, CDR1 is MNHEY and CDR2 is SVGEGT.

The V gene is TRBV18, the J gene TRBJ2-1; TCRdb returns TRBD1, unconfirmable since there is no DNA. CDR3 size: 14 residues. Germline values: CDR1 KGHSH, CDR2 LQKENI. CDR3: CASSPRTGNNEHFF.

This chain connects TRBV5-5 to TRBJ2-1. The germline CDR1 and CDR2 sequences are SGHKS and YYEKEE (reference sequence). The CDR3 has 14 amino acids. CDR3 protein: CASSLGDSINEQFF.

The gene calls are TRBV12-3 or TRBV12-4 and TRBJ2-2; absent DNA, TCRdb's TRBD1 call cannot be checked. This CDR3 region has 16 residues. The CDR3 sequence is CASSRGDRVITGELFF.

The rearrangement uses TRBV7-2 and TRBJ2-2; the D call from TCRdb, TRBD1, cannot be confirmed without DNA. Germline CDR1 and CDR2: SGHTA and FQGNSA. There are 15 residues in the CDR3. CDR3 residues: CASSLLFPGTGELFF.

This chain links TRBV28 with TRBJ2-7; TCRdb outputs TRBD1, but without DNA this stays unchecked. From germline, CDR1 is MDHEN and CDR2 SYDVKM. CDR3 length: 13 residues. The CDR3 is CASSPGRLLAQYF. Using reference TRBV28 and TRBJ2-7 for the parts outside the CDR3, the full variable domain is DVKVTQSSRYLVKRTGEKVFLECVQDMDHENMFWYRQDPGLGLRLIYFSYDVKMKEKGDIPEGYSVSREKKERFSLILESASTNQTSMYLCASSPGRLLAQYFGPGTRLTVT.

The chain is built from TRBV20-1 and TRBJ2-1; with no DNA, the TCRdb D assignment of TRBD2 cannot be verified. The length of the CDR3 is 15 residues. The germline gives CDR1 DFQATT, CDR2 SNEGSKA (reference sequence). CDR3: CSAVSSGRGYNEQFF.

The chain employs TRBV28 and TRBJ2-1; TCRdb picks TRBD2, but there is no DNA to check that call. Germline V gene data show CDR1 as MDHEN and CDR2 as SYDVKM. CDR3 size: 15 residues. The chain's CDR3 is CASSPRGSGYNEQFF.

This chain connects TRBV5-1 to TRBJ1-4; as DNA is missing, the TRBD1 call by TCRdb cannot be tested. CDR3 length: 15 amino acids. CDR1 is SGHRS, CDR2 YFSETQ, per germline. CDR3 in amino acids: CASRAGGSINEKLFF.

This rearrangement joins TRBV5-1 to TRBJ2-3; as DNA is missing, the TRBD1 call by TCRdb cannot be tested. Germline V lookup: CDR1 SGHRS, CDR2 YFSETQ. The length of the CDR3 is 15 residues. CDR3 protein: CASRPTGGRGDTQYF.

The chain recombines TRBV5-6 with TRBJ2-5. The CDR3 is 13 residues long. Per germline, CDR1 SGHDT and CDR2 YYEEEE. The CDR3 protein is CASSREVGETQYF. Complete variable domain (other parts from reference TRBV5-6 and TRBJ2-5): DAGVTQSPTHLIKTRGQQVTLRCSPKSGHDTVSWYQQALGQGPQFIFQYYEEEERQRGNFPDRFSGHQFPNYSSELNVNALLLGDSALYLCASSREVGETQYFGPGTRLLVL.

This chain links TRBV5-6 with TRBJ2-7; the TCRdb D gene call, TRBD1, has no DNA to confirm it. This CDR3 spans 13 amino acids. CDR1 and CDR2 (germline): SGHDT, YYEEEE. Here the CDR3 reads CASRRTGVYEQYF.

The gene calls are TRBV6-1 and TRBJ2-7; checking the TCRdb D call of TRBD2 is not possible without DNA. CDR3 length equals 20 residues. From germline, CDR1 is MNHNS and CDR2 SASEGT. CDR3 protein: CASSQRPQAYVAAENYEQYF.

The rearrangement joins TRBV5-1 to TRBJ2-1; as DNA is missing, the TRBD2 call by TCRdb cannot be tested. The CDR3 spans 15 residues. Germline lookup yields CDR1 SGHRS and CDR2 YFSETQ. This chain's CDR3 is CASRGTSGSYDEQFF. The whole variable domain, remainder taken from reference TRBV5-1 and TRBJ2-1, is KAGVTQTPRYLIKTRGQQVTLSCSPISGHRSVSWYQQTPGQGLQFLFEYFSETQRNKGNFPGRFSGRQFSNSRSEMNVSTLELGDSALYLCASRGTSGSYDEQFFGPGTRLTVL.